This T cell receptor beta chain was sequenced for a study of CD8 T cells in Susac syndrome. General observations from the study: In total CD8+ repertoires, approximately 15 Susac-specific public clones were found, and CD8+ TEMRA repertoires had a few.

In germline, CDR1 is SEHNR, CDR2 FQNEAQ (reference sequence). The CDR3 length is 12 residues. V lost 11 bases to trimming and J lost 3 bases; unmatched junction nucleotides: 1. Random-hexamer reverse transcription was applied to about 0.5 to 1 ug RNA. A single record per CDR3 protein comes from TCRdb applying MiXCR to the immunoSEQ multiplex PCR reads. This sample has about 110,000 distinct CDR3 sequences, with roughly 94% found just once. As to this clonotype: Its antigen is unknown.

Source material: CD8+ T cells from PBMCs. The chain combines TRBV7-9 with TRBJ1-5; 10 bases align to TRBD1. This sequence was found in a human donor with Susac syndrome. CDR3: CAGQGVNQPQHF. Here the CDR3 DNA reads TGTGCCGGACAGGGGGTCAATCAGCCCCAGCATTTT.